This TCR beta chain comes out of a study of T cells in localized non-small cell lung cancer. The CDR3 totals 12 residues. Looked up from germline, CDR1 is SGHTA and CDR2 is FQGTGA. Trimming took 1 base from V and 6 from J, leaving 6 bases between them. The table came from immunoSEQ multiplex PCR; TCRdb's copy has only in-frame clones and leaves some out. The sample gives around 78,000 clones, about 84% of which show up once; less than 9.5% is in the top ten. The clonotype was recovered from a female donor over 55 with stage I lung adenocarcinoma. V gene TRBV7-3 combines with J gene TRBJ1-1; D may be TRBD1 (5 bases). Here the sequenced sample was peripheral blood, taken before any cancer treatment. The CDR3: CASSLRGSEAFF. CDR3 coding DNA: TGTGCCAGCAGCTTAAGGGGGTCTGAAGCTTTCTTT. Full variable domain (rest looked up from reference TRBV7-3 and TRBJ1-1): GAGVSQTPSNKVTEKGKYVELRCDPISGHTALYWYRQSLGQGPEFLIYFQGTGAADDSGLPNDRFFAVRPEGSVSTLKIQRTERGDSAVYLCASSLRGSEAFFGQGTRLTVV.